Following are 2 T cell receptor beta chains from one sample sequenced in a study of blood T cell repertoires in COVID-19. Assay: immunoSEQ multiplex PCR; the TCRdb copy retains only in-frame clones and omits some. The table has 200,000 to 250,000 clones, around 91% seen once. Sample: PBMCs or T cells enriched from blood (not recorded which). The receptors were sampled from a young woman in a cohort exposed to, infected with or recovered from COVID-19 (not recorded which).

This rearrangement joins TRBV7-9 to TRBJ1-6, with D possibly matching TRBD1 (5 bases). This CDR3 is 15 amino acids long. The germline gives CDR1 SEHNR, CDR2 FQNEAQ (reference sequence). V was clipped by 2 bases and J by 6 bases, with 11 bases between them. CDR3: CASSLLGGGNSPLHF. Here the CDR3 DNA reads TGTGCCAGCAGCTTATTGGGGGGAGGTAATTCACCCCTCCACTTT. Full variable domain (rest looked up from reference TRBV7-9 and TRBJ1-6): DTGVSQNPRHKITKRGQNVTFRCDPISEHNRLYWYRQTLGQGPEFLTYFQNEAQLEKSRLLSDRFSAERPKGSFSTLEIQRTEQGDSAMYLCASSLLGGGNSPLHFGNGTRLTVT.

The chain couples TRBV6-5 to TRBJ1-3; TRBD1 aligns across 7 bases. The CDR3 length is 14 residues. The germline V gene encodes CDR1 MNHEY and CDR2 SVGAGI. V lost 6 bases to trimming and J lost 2 bases; unmatched junction nucleotides: 4. CDR3: CASSDRAAGNTIYF. The CDR3 coding sequence is TGTGCCAGCAGCGACAGGGCTGCTGGAAACACCATATATTTT.